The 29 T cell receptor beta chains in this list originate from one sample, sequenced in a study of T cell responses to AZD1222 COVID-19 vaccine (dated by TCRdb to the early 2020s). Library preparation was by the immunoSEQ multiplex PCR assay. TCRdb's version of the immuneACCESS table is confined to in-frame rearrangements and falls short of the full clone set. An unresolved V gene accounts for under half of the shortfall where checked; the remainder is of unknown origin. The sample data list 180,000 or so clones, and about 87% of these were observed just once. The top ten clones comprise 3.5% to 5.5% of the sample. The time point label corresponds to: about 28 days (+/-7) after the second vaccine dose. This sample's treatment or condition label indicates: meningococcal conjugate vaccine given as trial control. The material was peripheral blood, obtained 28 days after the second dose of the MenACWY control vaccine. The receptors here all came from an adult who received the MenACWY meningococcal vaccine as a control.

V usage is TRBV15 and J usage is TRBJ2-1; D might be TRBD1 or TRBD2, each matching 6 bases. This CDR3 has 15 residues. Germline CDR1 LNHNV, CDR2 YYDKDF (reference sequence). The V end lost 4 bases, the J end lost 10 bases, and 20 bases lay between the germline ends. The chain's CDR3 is CATSTRGLSKGEQFF. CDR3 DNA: TGTGCCACCAGCACCCGGGGGCTCTCTAAAGGGGAGCAGTTCTTC.

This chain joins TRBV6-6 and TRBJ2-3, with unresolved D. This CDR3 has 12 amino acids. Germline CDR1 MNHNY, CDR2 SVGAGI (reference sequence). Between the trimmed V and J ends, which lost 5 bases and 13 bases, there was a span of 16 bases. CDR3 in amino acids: CASSPQAQPEYF. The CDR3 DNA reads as TGTGCCAGCAGTCCGCAGGCCCAACCCGAGTATTTT.

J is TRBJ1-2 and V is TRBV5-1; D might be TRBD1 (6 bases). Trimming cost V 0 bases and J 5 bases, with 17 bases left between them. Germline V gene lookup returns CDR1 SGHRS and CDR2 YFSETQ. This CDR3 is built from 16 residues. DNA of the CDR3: TGCGCCAGCAGCTTGGCCCAAGGACAGCGATTTTATGGCTACACCTTC. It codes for CASSLAQGQRFYGYTF.

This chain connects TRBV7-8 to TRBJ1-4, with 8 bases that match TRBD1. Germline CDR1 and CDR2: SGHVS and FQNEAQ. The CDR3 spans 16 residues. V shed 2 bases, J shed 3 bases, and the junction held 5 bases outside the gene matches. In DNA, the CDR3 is TGTGCCAGCAGCTTATTCCAGGGGGCACCTAATGAAAAACTGTTTTTT. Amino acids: CASSLFQGAPNEKLFF.

Written as DNA, the CDR3 is TGTGCCTGGAGTGTAAGGCTACAGGGGAGGGATACGCAGTATTTT. It yields the protein CAWSVRLQGRDTQYF. The chain uses TRBV30 and TRBJ2-3; tentatively, D is TRBD1 (7 bases). CDR1 and CDR2 (germline): GTSNPN, SVGIG (reference sequence). The CDR3 length is 15 residues. With 0 bases removed from V and 6 bases from J, the gap between germline ends came to 16 bases.

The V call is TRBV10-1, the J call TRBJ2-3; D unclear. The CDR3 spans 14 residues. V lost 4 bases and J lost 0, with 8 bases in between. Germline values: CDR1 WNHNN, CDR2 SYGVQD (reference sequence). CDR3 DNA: TGCGCCAGCAGTGGAGAAACGAGCACAGATACGCAGTATTTT. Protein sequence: CASSGETSTDTQYF.

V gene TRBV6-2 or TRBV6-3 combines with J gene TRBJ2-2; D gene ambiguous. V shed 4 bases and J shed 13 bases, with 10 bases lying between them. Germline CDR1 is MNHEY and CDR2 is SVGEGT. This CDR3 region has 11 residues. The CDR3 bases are TGTGCCAGCAGTTCCCCCGATTGGCTGTTTTTT. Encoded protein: CASSSPDWLFF.

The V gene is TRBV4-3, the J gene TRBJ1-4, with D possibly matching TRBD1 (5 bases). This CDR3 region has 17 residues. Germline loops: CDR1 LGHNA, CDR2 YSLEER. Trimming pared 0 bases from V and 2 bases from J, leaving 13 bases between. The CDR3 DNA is TGCGCCAGCAGCCAAGATGCTTTGGGGACGACTAATGAAAAACTGTTTTTT. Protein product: CASSQDALGTTNEKLFF.

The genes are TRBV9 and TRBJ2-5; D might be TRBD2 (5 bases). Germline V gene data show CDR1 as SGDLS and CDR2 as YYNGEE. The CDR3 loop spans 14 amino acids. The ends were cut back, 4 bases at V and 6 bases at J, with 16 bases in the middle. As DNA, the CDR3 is TGTGCCAGCAGCCCCGGGGTGGACCTGAAGACCCAGTACTTC. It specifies CASSPGVDLKTQYF.

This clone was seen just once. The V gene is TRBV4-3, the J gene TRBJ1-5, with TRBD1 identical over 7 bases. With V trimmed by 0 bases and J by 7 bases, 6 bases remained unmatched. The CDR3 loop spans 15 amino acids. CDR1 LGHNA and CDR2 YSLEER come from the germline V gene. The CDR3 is CASSQDPGQTQPQHF. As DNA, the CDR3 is TGCGCCAGCAGCCAAGATCCGGGACAGACACAGCCCCAGCATTTT.

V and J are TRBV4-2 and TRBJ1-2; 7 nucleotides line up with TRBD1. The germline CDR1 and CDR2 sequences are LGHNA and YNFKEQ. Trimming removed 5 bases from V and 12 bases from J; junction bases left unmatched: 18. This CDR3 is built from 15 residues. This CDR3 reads CASSSQGATGESDTF. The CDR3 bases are TGTGCCAGCAGCTCCCAAGGCGCCACAGGGGAGTCGGACACCTTC.

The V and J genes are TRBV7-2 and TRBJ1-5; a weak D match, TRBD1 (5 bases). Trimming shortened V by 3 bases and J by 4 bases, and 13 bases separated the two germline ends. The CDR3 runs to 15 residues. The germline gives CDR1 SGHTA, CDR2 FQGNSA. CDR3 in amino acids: CASSFRVGPNQPQHF. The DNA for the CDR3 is TGTGCCAGCAGCTTCAGGGTGGGCCCGAATCAGCCCCAGCATTTT.

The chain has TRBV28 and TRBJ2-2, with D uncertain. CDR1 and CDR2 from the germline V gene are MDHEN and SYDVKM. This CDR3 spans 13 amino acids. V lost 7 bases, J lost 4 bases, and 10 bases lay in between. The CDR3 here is CASMYLITGELFF. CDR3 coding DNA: TGTGCCAGCATGTACCTGATCACCGGGGAGCTGTTTTTT.

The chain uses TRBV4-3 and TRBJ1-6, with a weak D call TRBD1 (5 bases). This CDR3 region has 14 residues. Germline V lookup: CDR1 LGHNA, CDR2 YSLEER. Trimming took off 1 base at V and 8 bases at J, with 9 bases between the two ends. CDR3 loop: CASSQVIGDSPLHF. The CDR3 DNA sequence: TGCGCCAGCAGCCAAGTGATAGGGGATTCACCCCTCCACTTT.

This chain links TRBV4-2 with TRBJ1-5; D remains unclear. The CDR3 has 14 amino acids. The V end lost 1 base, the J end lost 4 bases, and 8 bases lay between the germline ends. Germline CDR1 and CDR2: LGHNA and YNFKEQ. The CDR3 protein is CASSQGLENQPQHF. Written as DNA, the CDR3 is TGTGCCAGCAGCCAAGGTCTCGAAAATCAGCCCCAGCATTTT.

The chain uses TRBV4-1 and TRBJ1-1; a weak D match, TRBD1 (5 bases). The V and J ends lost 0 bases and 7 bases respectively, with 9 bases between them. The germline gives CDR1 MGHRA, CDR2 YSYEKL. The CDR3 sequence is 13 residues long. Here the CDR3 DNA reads TGCGCCAGCAGCCAAGATCGGGGACGTGAAGCTTTCTTT. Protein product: CASSQDRGREAFF.

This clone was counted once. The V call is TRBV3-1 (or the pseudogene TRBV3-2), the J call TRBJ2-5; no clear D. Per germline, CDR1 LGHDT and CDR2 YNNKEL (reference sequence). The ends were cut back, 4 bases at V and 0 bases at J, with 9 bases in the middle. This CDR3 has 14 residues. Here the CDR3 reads CASSPTLDQETQYF. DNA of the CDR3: TGTGCCAGCAGCCCTACTCTTGACCAAGAGACCCAGTACTTC.

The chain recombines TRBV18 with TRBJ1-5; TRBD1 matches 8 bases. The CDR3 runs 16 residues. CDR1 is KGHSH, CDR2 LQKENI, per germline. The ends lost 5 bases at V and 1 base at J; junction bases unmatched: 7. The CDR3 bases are TGTGCCAGCTCAGCCTCACAGGGGGGGAGCAATCAGCCCCAGCATTTT. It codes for CASSASQGGSNQPQHF.

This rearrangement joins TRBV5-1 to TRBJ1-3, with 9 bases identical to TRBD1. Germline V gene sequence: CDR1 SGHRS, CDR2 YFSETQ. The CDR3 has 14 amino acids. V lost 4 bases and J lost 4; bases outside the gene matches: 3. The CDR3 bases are TGCGCCAGCAGCACCGGGACAGGGGGAAACACCATATATTTT. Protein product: CASSTGTGGNTIYF.

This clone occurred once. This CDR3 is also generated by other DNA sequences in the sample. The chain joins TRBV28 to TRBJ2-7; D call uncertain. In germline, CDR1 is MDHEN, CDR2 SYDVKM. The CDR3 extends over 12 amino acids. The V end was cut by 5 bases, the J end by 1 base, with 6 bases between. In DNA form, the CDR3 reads TGTGCCAGCAGTCTCGGGTCCTACGAGCAGTACTTC. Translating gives CASSLGSYEQYF.

CDR3 nucleotides: TGTGCCAGCAGCTTAGACGGGCCTAGCACAGATACGCAGTATTTT. It yields the protein CASSLDGPSTDTQYF. The chain links TRBV11-3 to TRBJ2-3; no clear D. Germline values: CDR1 SGHNT, CDR2 YENEEA. With 0 bases removed from V and 0 bases from J, the gap between germline ends came to 7 bases. The CDR3 is 15 residues long. Variable domain in full (rest from reference TRBV11-3 and TRBJ2-3): EAGVVQSPRYKIIEKKQPVAFWCNPISGHNTLYWYLQNLGQGPELLIRYENEEAVDDSQLPKDRFSAERLKGVDSTLKIQPAELGDSAVYLCASSLDGPSTDTQYFGPGTRLTVL.

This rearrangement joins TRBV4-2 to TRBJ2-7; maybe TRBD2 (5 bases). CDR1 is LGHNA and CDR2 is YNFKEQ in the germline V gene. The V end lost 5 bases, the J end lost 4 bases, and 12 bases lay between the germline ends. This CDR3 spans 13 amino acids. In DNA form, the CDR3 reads TGTGCCAGCAGCTCATCCGGGATTTACGAGCAGTACTTC. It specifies CASSSSGIYEQYF.

Here the CDR3 reads CASEGVTMNTEAFF. CDR3 coding DNA: TGTGCCAGTGAAGGGGTCACCATGAACACTGAAGCTTTCTTT. The chain combines TRBV18 with TRBJ1-1; D might be TRBD1 (5 bases). Trimming stripped 9 bases from V and 0 bases from J, with 14 bases between. CDR1 is KGHSH, CDR2 LQKENI, per germline. The CDR3 length is 14 residues.

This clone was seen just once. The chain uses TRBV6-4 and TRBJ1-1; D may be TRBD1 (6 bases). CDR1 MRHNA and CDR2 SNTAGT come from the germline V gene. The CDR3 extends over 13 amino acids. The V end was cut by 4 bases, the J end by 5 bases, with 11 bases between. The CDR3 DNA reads TGTGCCAGCAGTGGCGGGGGGCGGACTGAAGCTTTCTTT. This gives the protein CASSGGGRTEAFF.

The CDR3: CASSGAYEQYF. Written as DNA, the CDR3 is TGTGCCAGCAGTGGCGCCTACGAGCAGTACTTC. The rearrangement uses TRBV6-2 or TRBV6-3 and TRBJ2-7, with D uncertain. CDR1 and CDR2 from the germline V gene are MNHEY and SVGEGT. The length of the CDR3 is 11 residues. Trimming left V 5 bases short and J 2 bases short, with 4 bases between.

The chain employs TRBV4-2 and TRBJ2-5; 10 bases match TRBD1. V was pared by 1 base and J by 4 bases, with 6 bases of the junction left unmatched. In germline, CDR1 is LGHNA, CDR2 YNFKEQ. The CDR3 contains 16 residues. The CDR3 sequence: CASSQVDRGLGETQYF. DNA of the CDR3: TGTGCCAGCAGCCAAGTCGACAGGGGGCTCGGAGAGACCCAGTACTTC.

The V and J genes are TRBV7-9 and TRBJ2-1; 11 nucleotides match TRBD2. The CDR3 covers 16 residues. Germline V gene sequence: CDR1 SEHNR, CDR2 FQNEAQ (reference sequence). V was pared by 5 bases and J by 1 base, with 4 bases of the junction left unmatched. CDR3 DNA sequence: TGTGCCAGCAGCCCGTGGACTAGCGGGTCCTACAATGAGCAGTTCTTC. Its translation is CASSPWTSGSYNEQFF.

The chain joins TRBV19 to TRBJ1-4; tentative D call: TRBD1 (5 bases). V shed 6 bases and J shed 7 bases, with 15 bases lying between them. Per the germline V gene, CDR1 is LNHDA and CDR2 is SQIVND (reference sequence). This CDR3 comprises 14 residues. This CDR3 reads CASSPGRGAEKLFF. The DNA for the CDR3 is TGTGCCAGTAGCCCAGGGCGAGGTGCTGAAAAACTGTTTTTT.

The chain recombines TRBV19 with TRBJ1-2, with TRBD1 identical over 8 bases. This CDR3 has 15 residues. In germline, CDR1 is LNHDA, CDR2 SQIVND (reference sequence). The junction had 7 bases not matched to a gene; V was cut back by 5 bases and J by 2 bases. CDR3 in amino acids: CASSPRQGTNYGYTF. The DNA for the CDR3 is TGTGCCAGTAGTCCCCGACAGGGGACGAACTATGGCTACACCTTC.